The clone carrying this TCR beta chain turned up a few times. Antigen unknown. This specimen belongs to a study of beta chain features in type 1 diabetes. Across the study: The number of sorted cells examined across all samples was 107,917,701. Study conclusions and caveats: The study found moderately but significantly shorter TCRB CDR3s in all four CD4+ subsets of Type 1 diabetes patients. A greater similarity of naive, central memory and Treg TCRB repertoires was seen among patients than among healthy donors.

CDR1 is SGHVS and CDR2 is FQNEAQ in the germline V gene. V gave up 5 bases and J gave up 0 bases, with 14 bases separating them. The CDR3 runs 16 residues. cDNA synthesis used the whole RNA isolate, giving expressed TCRB sequences. Profiling relied on immunoSEQ multiplex PCR, and the TCRdb table lists in-frame clones only, not all of them. Altogether 680,000 or so clones are present, around 15% being singletons, with the ten largest covering roughly 0.022%. Sequencing was performed on naive CD4+ T cells from blood. This clonotype was sampled from a man between 18 and 35 years old with type 1 diabetes. The V and J genes are TRBV7-8 and TRBJ2-1; D is perhaps TRBD2 (5 bases). The CDR3 loop is CASSPRGSSSYNEQFF. CDR3 bases: TGTGCCAGCAGCCCCAGAGGGTCCAGCTCCTACAATGAGCAGTTCTTC. Based on the CDR3 plus reference TRBV7-8 and TRBJ2-1, the full variable domain is GAGVSQSPRYKVAKRGQDVALRCDPISGHVSLFWYQQALGQGPEFLTYFQNEAQLDKSGLPSDRFFAERPEGSVSTLKIQRTQQEDSAVYLCASSPRGSSSYNEQFFGPGTRLTVL.